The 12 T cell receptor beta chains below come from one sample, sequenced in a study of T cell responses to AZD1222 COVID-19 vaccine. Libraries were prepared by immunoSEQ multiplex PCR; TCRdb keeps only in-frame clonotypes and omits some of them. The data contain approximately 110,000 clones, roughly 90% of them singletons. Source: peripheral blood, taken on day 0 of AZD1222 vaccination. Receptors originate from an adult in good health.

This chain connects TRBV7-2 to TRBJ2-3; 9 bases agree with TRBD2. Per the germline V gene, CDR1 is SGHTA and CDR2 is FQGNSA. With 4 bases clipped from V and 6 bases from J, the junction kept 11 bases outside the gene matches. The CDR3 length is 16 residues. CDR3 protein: CASSSEKTSGGDTQYF. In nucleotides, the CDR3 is TGTGCCAGCAGCTCGGAAAAGACTAGCGGAGGGGATACGCAGTATTTT.

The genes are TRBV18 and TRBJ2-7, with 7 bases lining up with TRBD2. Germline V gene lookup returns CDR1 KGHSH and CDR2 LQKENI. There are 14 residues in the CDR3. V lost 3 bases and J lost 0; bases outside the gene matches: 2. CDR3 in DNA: TGTGCCAGCTCACCGGGGAGGGGCTCCTACGAGCAGTACTTC. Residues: CASSPGRGSYEQYF.

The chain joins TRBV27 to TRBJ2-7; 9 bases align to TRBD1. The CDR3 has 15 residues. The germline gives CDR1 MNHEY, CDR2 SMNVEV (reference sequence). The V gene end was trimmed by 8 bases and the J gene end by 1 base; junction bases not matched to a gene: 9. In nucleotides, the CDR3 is TGTGCCAGCCAAACCAAGACAGGGGGGTCCTACGAGCAGTACTTC. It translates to CASQTKTGGSYEQYF.

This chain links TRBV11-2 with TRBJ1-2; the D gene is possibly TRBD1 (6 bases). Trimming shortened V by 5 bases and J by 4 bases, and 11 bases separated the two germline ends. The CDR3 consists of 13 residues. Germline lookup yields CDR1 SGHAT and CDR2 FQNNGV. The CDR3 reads CASSQGLSYGYTF. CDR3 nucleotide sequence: TGTGCCAGCAGCCAGGGGTTGAGCTATGGCTACACCTTC.

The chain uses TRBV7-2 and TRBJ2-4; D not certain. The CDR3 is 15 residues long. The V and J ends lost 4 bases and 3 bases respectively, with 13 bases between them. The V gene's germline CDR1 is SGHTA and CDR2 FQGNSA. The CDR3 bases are TGTGCCAGCAGCTCGACAAGACTGAACAAAAACATTCAGTACTTC. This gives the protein CASSSTRLNKNIQYF.

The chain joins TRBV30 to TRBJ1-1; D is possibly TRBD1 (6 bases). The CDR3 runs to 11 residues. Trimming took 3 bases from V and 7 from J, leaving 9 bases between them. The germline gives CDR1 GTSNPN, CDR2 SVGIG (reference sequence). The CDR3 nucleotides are TGTGCCTGGAGGAAGACAGGTGAAGCTTTCTTT. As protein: CAWRKTGEAFF.

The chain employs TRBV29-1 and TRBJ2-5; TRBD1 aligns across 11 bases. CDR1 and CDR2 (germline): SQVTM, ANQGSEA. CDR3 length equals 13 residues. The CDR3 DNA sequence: TGCAGTGAAGGACAGGGGGCGTCAGAGACCCAGTACTTC. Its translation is CSEGQGASETQYF.

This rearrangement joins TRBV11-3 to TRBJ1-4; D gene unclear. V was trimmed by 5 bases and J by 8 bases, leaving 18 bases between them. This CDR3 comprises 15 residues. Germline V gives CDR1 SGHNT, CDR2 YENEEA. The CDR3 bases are TGTGCCAGCAGCCCCGCCCGCGGCGGTGCCGAAAAACTGTTTTTT. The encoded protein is CASSPARGGAEKLFF.

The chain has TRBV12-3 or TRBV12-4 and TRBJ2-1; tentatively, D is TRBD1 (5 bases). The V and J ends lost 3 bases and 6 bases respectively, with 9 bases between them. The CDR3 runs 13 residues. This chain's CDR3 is CASSLGLPNEQFF. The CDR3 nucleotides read TGTGCCAGCAGTTTGGGGCTCCCCAATGAGCAGTTCTTC.

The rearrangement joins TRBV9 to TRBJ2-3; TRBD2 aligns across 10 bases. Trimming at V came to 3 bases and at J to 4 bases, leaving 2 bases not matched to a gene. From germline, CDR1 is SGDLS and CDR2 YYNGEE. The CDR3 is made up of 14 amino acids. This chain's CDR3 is CASSASGSPDTQYF. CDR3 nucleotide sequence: TGTGCCAGCAGCGCTAGCGGGAGCCCAGATACGCAGTATTTT.

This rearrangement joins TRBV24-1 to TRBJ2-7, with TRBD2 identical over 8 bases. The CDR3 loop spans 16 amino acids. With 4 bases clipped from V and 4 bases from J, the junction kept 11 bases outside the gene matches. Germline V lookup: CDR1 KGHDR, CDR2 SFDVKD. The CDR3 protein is CATSDPAGGGRYEQYF. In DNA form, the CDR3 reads TGTGCCACCAGTGACCCGGCCGGGGGGGGACGGTACGAGCAGTACTTC.

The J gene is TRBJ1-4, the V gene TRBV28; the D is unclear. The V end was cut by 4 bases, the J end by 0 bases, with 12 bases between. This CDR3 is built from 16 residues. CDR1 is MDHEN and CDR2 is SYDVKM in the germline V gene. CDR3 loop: CASSSWGGTTNEKLFF. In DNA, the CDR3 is TGTGCCAGCAGTTCCTGGGGTGGCACAACTAATGAAAAACTGTTTTTT.